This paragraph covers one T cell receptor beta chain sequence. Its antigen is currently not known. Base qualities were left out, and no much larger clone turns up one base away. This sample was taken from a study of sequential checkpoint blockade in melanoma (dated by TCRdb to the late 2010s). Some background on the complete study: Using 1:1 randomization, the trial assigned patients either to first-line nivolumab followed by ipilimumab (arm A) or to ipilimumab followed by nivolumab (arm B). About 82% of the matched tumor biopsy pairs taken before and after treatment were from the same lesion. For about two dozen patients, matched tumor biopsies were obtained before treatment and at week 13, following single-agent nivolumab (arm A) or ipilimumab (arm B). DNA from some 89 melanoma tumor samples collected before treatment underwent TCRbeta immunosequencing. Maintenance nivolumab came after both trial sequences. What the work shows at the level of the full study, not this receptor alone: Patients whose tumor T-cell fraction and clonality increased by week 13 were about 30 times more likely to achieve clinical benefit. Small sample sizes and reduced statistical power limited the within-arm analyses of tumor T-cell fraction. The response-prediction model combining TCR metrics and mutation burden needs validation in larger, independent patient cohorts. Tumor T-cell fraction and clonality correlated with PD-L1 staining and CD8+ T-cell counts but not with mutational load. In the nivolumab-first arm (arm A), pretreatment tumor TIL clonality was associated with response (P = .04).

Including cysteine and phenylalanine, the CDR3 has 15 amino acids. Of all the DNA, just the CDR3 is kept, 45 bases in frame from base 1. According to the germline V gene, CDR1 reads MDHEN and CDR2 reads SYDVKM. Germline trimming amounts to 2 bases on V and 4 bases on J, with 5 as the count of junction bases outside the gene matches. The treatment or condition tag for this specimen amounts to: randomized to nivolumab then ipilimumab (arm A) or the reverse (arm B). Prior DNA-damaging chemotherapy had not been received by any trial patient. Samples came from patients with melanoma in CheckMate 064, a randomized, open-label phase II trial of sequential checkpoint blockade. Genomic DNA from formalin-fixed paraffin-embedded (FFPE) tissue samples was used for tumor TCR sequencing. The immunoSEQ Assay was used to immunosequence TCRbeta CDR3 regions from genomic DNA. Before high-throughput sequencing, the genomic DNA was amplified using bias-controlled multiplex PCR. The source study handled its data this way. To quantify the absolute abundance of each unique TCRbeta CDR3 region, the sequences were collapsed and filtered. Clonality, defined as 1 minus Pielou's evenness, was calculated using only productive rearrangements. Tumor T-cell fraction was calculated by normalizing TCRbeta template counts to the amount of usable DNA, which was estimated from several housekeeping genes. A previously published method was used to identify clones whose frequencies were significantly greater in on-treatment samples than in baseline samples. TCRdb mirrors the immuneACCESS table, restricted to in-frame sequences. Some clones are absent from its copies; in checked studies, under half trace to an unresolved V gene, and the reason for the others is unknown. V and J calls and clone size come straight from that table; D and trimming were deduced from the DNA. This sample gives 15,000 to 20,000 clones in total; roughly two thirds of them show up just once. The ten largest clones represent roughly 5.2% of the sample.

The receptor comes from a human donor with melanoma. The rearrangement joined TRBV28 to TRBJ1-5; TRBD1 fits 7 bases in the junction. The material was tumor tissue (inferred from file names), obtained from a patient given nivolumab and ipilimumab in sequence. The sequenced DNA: TGTGCCAGCAGTTTAATCGACAGGGAGAATCAGCCCCAGCATTTT. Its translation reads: CASSLIDRENQPQHF.